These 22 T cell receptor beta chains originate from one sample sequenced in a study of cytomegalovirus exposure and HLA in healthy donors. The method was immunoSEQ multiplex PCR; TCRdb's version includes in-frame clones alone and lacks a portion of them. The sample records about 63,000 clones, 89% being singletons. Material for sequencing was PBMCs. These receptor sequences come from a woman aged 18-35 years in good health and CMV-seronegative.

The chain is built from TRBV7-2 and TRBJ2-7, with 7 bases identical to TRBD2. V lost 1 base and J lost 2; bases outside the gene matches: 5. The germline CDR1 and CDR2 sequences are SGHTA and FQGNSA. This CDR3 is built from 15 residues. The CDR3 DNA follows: TGTGCCAGCAGCTTAGAGGGGAGGGTGCCCTACGAGCAGTACTTC. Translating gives CASSLEGRVPYEQYF.

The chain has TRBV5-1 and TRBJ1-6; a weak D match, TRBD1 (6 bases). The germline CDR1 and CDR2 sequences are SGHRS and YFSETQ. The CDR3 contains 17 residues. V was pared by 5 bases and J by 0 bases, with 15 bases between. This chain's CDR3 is CASRRDIGDSYNSPLHF. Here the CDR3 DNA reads TGCGCCAGCAGACGGGACATTGGGGACTCCTATAATTCACCCCTCCACTTT.

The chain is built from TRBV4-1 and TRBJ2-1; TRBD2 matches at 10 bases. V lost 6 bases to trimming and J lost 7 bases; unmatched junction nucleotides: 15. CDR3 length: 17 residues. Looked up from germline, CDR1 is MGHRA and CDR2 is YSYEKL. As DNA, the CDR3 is TGCGCCAGCAGTCCGGGACTAGCGAGGGGGGAGGGGAATGAGCAGTTCTTC. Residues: CASSPGLARGEGNEQFF.

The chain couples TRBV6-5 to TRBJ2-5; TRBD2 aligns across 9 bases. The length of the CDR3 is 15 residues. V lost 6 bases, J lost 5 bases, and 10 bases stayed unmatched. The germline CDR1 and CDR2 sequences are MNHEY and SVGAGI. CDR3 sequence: CASRGVAGGLETQYF. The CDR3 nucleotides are TGTGCCAGCAGGGGGGTCGCGGGAGGGCTCGAGACCCAGTACTTC.

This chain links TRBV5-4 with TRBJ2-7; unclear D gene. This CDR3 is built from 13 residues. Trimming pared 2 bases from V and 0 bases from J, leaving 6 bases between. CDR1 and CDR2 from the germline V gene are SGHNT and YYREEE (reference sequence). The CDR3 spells CASSFFGSYEQYF. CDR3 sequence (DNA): TGTGCCAGCAGCTTTTTCGGCTCCTACGAGCAGTACTTC.

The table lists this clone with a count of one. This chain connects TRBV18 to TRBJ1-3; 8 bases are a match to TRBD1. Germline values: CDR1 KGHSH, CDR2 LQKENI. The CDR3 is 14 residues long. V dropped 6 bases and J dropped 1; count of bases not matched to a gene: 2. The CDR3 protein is CASSDRDSGNTIYF. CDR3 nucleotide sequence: TGTGCCAGCTCGGACAGGGATTCTGGAAACACCATATATTTT.

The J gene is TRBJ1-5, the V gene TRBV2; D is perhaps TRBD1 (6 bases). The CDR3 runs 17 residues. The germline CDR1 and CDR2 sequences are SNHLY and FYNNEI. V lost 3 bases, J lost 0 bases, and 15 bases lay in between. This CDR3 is CASSDRGLRDSNQPQHF. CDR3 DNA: TGTGCCAGCAGTGACAGGGGTTTGCGTGATAGCAATCAGCCCCAGCATTTT.

Here the CDR3 reads CASSPDRIQETQYF. The CDR3 nucleotides read TGTGCCAGTAGTCCGGACAGGATCCAAGAGACCCAGTACTTC. The gene calls are TRBV19 and TRBJ2-5, with 7 positions matching TRBD1. This CDR3 has 14 amino acids. CDR1 and CDR2 from the germline V gene are LNHDA and SQIVND (reference sequence). The junction had 4 bases not matched to a gene; V was cut back by 5 bases and J by 1 base.

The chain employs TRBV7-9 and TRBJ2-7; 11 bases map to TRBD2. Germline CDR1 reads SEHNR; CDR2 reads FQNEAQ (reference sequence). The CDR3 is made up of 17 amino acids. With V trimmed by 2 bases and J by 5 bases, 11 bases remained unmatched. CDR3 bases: TGTGCCAGCAGCTTACTGGGGGCTAGCGGGAGGAGGAACGAGCAGTACTTC. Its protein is CASSLLGASGRRNEQYF.

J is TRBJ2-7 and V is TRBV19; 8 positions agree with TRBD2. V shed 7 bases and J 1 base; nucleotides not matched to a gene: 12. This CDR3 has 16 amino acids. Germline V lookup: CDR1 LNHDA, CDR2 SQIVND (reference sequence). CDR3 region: CASKEGAGAQSYEQYF. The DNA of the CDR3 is TGTGCCAGTAAGGAGGGAGCGGGGGCCCAATCCTACGAGCAGTACTTC.

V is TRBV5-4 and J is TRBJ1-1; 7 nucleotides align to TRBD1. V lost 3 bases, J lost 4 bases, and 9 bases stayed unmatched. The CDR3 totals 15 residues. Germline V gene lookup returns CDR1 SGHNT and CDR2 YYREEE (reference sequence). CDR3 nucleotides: TGTGCCAGCAGCTACCTACAGGGGCTGGGCACTGAAGCTTTCTTT. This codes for CASSYLQGLGTEAFF.

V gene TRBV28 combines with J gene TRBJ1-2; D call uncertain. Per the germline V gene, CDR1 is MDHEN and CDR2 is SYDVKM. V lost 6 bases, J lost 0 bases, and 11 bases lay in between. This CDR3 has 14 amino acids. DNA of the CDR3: TGTGCCAGCAGCCCAATTACACCTAACTATGGCTACACCTTC. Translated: CASSPITPNYGYTF.

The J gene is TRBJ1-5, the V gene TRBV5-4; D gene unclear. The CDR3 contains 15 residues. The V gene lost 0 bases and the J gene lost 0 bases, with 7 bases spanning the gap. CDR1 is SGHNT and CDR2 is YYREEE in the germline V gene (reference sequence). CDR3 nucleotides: TGTGCCAGCAGCTTGGAACCACATAGCAATCAGCCCCAGCATTTT. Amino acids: CASSLEPHSNQPQHF.

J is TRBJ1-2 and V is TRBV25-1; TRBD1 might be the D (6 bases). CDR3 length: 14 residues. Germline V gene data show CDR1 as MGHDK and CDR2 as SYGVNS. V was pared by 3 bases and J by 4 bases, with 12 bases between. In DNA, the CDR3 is TGTGCCAGCAGTGACGGGGGGCGCATCTATGGCTACACCTTC. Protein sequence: CASSDGGRIYGYTF.

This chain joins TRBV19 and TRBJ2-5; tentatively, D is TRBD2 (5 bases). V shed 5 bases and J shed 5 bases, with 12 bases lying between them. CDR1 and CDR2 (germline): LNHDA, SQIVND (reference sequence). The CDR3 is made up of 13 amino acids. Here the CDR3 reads CASSRLARETQYF. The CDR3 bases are TGTGCCAGTAGTCGGCTAGCTCGGGAGACCCAGTACTTC.

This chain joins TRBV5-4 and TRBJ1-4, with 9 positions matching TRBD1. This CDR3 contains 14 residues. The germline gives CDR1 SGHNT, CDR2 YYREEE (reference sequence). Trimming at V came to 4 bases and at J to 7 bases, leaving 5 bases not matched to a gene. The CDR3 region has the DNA TGTGCCAGCAGCCTACAGGGGGCGACTGAAAAACTGTTTTTT. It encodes CASSLQGATEKLFF.

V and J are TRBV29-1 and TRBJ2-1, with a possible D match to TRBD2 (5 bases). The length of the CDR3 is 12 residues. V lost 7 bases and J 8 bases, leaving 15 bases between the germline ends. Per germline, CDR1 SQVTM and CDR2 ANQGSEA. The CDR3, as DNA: TGCAGCGCTGAGCAATTGGAGGATGAGCAGTTCTTC. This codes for CSAEQLEDEQFF.

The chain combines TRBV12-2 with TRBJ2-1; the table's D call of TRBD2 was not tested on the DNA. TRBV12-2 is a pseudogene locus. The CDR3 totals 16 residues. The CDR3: CASRPGAGGEYNEQFF. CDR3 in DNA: TGTGCAAGTCGCCCGGGAGCGGGGGGGGAATACAATGAGCAGTTCTTC.

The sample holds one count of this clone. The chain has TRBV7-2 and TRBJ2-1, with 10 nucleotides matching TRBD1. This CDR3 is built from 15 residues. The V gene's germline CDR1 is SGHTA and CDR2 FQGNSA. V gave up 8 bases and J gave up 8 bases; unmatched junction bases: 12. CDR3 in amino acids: CASQIGTGAFHEQFF. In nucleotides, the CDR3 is TGTGCCAGCCAAATAGGGACAGGGGCCTTCCATGAGCAGTTCTTC.

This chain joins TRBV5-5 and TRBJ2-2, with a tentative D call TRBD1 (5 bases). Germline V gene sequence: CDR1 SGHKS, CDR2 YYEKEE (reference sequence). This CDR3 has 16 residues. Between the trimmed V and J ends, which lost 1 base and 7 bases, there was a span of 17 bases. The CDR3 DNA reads TGTGCCAGCAGCTTGATAGACAGTTATGGGGTCGGGGAGCTGTTTTTT. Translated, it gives CASSLIDSYGVGELFF. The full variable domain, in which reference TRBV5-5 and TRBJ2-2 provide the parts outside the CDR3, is DAGVTQSPTHLIKTRGQQVTLRCSPISGHKSVSWYQQVLGQGPQFIFQYYEKEERGRGNFPDRFSARQFPNYSSELNVNALLLGDSALYLCASSLIDSYGVGELFFGEGSRLTVL.

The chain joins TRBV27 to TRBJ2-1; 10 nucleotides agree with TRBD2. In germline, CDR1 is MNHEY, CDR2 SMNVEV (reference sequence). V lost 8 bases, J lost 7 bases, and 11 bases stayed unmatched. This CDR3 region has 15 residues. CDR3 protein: CASFDPSGRLNEQFF. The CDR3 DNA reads TGTGCCAGCTTTGACCCTAGCGGGAGATTAAATGAGCAGTTCTTC.

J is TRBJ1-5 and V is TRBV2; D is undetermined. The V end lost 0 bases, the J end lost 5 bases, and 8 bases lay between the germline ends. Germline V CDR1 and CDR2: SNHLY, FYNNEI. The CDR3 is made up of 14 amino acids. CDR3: CASSEAQVYQPQHF. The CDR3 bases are TGTGCCAGCAGTGAAGCCCAGGTCTATCAGCCCCAGCATTTT.